This TCR beta chain is drawn from a study of post-analysis software for immune sequencing data. The overall study: As for disease course, relapsing-remitting, secondary progressive and progressive-relapsing multiple sclerosis were all included.

This clonotype appeared once. Its cognate antigen is unknown. The CDR3 has 13 amino acids. CDR1 and CDR2 (germline): SGHKS, YYEKEE (reference sequence). Incorporated into the TCR beta cDNA libraries were unique molecular identifiers, which served to reduce PCR and sequencing biases. TCRdb recomputed calls from the PCR reads with MiXCR, one row per CDR3 protein. The table shows approximately 730,000 distinct CDR3 sequences, with about 45% occurring only once. Notes on the study in general: Multiple sclerosis patients showed significantly lower normalized Chao1 diversity than controls did. Included in a set of four or five TRBV segments more frequent in patients than controls were TRBV5-6, TRBV5-1 and TRBV20-1.

The receptor was isolated from a girl aged 5-17 years with multiple sclerosis. Sequencing input: blood. This chain connects TRBV5-5 to TRBJ2-4; D unresolved. The J call may be wrong; the DNA end is better matched by TRBJ2-5. The CDR3 region has the DNA TGTGCCAGCAGCGTCGGGTGGGGAGAGACCCAGTACTTC. Its protein product is CASSVGWGETQYF.